A single sample gave rise to the 2 T cell receptor beta chains below, sequenced in a study of blood T cell repertoires in COVID-19. Using immunoSEQ multiplex PCR, the repertoire was profiled, and TCRdb retains in-frame clones only, with some absent. The sample shows over 120,000 clones, nearly 80% of them seen only once. Sample: PBMCs or T cells enriched from blood (not recorded which). These receptors were collected from a woman between 50 and 59 years old who had recovered from COVID-19.

This chain joins TRBV5-1 and TRBJ2-3, with D possibly matching TRBD1 (7 bases). This CDR3 has 14 residues. Trimming shortened V by 4 bases and J by 5 bases, and 14 bases separated the two germline ends. From germline, CDR1 is SGHRS and CDR2 YFSETQ. Written as DNA, the CDR3 is TGCGCCAGCAGCGCGGGGACAGCTAGAGATACGCAGTATTTT. This translates into CASSAGTARDTQYF.

In its sample, this clone was seen a few times. V gene TRBV19 combines with J gene TRBJ2-1, with a weak D call TRBD2 (5 bases). This CDR3 has 14 residues. Germline loops: CDR1 LNHDA, CDR2 SQIVND (reference sequence). Trimming removed 10 bases from V and 0 bases from J, with 13 bases in between. The CDR3 region is CATARGSSYNEQFF. In DNA, the CDR3 is TGTGCCACCGCCCGTGGGAGCTCCTACAATGAGCAGTTCTTC.